This TCR beta chain was recorded in a study of blood T cell repertoires in COVID-19. Germline assignment: CDR1 LNHDA and CDR2 SQIVND (reference sequence). The CDR3 is 15 residues long. V lost 8 bases to trimming and J lost 2 bases, with 18 bases between them. In the authors' workflow: Researchers report that nucleated cell counts were estimated from reference gene primer amplification. Assay used: immunoSEQ multiplex PCR; TCRdb lists only in-frame clones, some missing. V, J and clone size reflect that table, while D and trimming were determined from the DNA. The sample lists about 130,000 clones; roughly three quarters were seen once.

The gene calls are TRBV19 and TRBJ1-2; D uncertain. This TCR derives from an elderly man with acute or convalescent COVID-19. The sample comprised peripheral blood. DNA for the CDR3: TGTGCCAGTGCTATCGCCTCCGGGAAGAACTATGGCTACACCTTC. Its protein is CASAIASGKNYGYTF.